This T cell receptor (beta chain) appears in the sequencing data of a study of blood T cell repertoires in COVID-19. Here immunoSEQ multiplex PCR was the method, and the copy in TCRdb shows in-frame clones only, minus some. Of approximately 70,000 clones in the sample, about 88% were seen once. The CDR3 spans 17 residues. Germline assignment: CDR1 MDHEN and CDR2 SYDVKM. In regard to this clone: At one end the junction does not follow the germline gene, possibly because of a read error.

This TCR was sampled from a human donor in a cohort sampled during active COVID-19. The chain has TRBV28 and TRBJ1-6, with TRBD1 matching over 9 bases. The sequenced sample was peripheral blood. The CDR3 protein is CASTLGTGSSYNSPLHF. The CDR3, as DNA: TGTGCCAGCACTTTAGGGACAGGGAGCTCCTATAATTCACCCCTCCACTTT.